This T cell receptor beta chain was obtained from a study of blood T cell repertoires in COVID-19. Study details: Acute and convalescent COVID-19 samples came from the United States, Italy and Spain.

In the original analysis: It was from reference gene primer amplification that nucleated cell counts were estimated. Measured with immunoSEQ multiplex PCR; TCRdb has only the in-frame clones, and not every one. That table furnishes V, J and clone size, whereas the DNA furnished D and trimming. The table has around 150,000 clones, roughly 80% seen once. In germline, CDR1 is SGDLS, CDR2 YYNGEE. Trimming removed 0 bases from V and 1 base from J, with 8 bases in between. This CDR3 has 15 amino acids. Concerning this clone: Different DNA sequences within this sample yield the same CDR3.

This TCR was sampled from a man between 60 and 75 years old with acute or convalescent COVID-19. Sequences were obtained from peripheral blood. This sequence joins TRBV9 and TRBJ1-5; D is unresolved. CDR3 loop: CASSVDGGSNQPQHF. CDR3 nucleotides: TGTGCCAGCAGCGTAGATGGAGGGAGCAATCAGCCCCAGCATTTT.